This T cell receptor beta chain was retrieved from a study of control samples from healthy donors and cancer patients. Sequencing used immunoSEQ multiplex PCR; TCRdb keeps in-frame clones, though not all of them. The profile shows 90,000 to 130,000 clones, approximately 87% of them singletons. The sequence derives from an older woman with lung cancer. Input material: PBMCs.

CDR3 DNA sequence: TGCGCCAGCAGCCAAGAAGGGACAGTTAACACTGAAGCTTTCTTT. Residues: CASSQEGTVNTEAFF. This chain joins TRBV4-1 and TRBJ1-1; TRBD1 matches 7 bases. The CDR3 sequence is 15 residues long. Germline V gene lookup returns CDR1 MGHRA and CDR2 YSYEKL. The V segment lost 0 bases and the J segment 2 bases; nucleotides outside the gene matches: 3.